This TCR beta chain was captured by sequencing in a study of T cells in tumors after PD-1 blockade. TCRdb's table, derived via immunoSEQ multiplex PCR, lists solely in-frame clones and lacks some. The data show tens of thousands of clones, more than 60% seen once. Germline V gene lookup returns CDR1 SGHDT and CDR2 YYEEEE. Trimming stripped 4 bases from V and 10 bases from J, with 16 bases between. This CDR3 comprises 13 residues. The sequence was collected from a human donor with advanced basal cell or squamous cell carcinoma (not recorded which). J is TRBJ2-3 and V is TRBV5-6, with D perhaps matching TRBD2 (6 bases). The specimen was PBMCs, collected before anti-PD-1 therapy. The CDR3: CASSPESSEAQYF. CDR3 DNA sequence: TGTGCCAGCAGCCCCGAGTCTAGCGAGGCGCAGTATTTT.